This T cell receptor (beta chain) was captured in a study of blood T cell repertoires in COVID-19. The repertoire was sequenced with immunoSEQ multiplex PCR; TCRdb's copy has only in-frame clones and lacks some. The sample carries 350,000 to 450,000 clones, over 75% recorded once. V was cut by 4 bases and J by 8 bases, with 11 bases left in between. Germline assignment: CDR1 SGHTA and CDR2 FQGNSA. This CDR3 region has 12 residues. This TCR was sampled from a woman younger than 35 who had been exposed to COVID-19. The V call is TRBV7-2, the J call TRBJ2-5; D may be TRBD2 (6 bases). The sample comprised PBMCs or T cells enriched from blood (not recorded which). The CDR3 spells CASSSAAGTQYF. DNA for the CDR3: TGTGCCAGCAGCTCCGCCGCGGGAACCCAGTACTTC.